This is a list of T cell receptor beta chains from one sample in a study of shared clonotypes between healthy human individuals. Sequencing was performed with immunoSEQ multiplex PCR; in TCRdb, only in-frame clones are kept and a portion is missing. The table includes about 2.2 million clones, over 85% detected once. The sequencing input was naive CD8+ T cells from PBMCs. These receptor sequences come from a man younger than 30 in good health. Some clones in this sample may be carry-over from other donors' samples. Each CDR3 is given with its conserved first and last residue. The D gene is left open where the match is weak. Some rows have no size entry. The others give once, few or many, or a class for an expanded clone.

D gene: NA; clone size: NA; J gene: TRBJ2-3; V gene: TRBV7-9; CDR3 DNA: TGTGCCAGCAGCTCTTCCGGATCTAGCACAGATACGCAGTATTTT; CDR3 protein: CASSSSGSSTDTQYF
D gene: NA; clone size: NA; J gene: TRBJ2-7; V gene: TRBV11-2; CDR3 DNA: TGTGCCAGCAGCTTGGACAGTAGCTACGAGCAGTACTTC; CDR3 protein: CASSLDSSYEQYF
D gene: TRBD1; clone size: once; J gene: TRBJ1-2; V gene: TRBV19; CDR3 DNA: TGTGCCAGCAGTCAGGGGGCCTTTGCTAACTATGGCTACACCTTC; CDR3 protein: CASSQGAFANYGYTF
D gene: NA; clone size: NA; J gene: TRBJ2-3; V gene: TRBV30; CDR3 DNA: TGTGCCTTGGAACGAGGGGTCCATGGCACAGATACGCAGTATTTT; CDR3 protein: CALERGVHGTDTQYF
D gene: NA; clone size: NA; J gene: TRBJ2-7; V gene: TRBV7-3; CDR3 DNA: TGTGCCAGCAGCCCGAGCGCCAGAGGGGTCCACGAGCAGTACTTC; CDR3 protein: CASSPSARGVHEQYF
D gene: NA; clone size: once; J gene: TRBJ2-7; V gene: TRBV5-1; CDR3 DNA: TGCGCCAGCAGCCCGACCGGGACCCAGCAGTACTTC; CDR3 protein: CASSPTGTQQYF
D gene: NA; clone size: NA; J gene: TRBJ2-7; V gene: TRBV30; CDR3 DNA: TGTGCCTGGAGCCCCACTGGGGGGTATAACGAGCAGTACTTC; CDR3 protein: CAWSPTGGYNEQYF
D gene: NA; clone size: NA; J gene: TRBJ1-2; V gene: TRBV28; CDR3 DNA: TGTGCCAGCAGTTTGGATGGGGGCTCCTATGGCTACACCTTC; CDR3 protein: CASSLDGGSYGYTF
D gene: NA; clone size: NA; J gene: TRBJ2-1; V gene: TRBV5-6; CDR3 DNA: TGTGCCAGCAGCTTGGCTTCCAGTGGGGCCTACAATGAGCAGTTCTTC; CDR3 protein: CASSLASSGAYNEQFF
D gene: TRBD2; clone size: NA; J gene: TRBJ2-1; V gene: TRBV28; CDR3 DNA: TGTGCCAGCAGTAGTCTAGCGGGAGTTCTTGAGCAGTTCTTC; CDR3 protein: CASSSLAGVLEQFF
D gene: NA; clone size: NA; J gene: TRBJ2-5; V gene: TRBV28; CDR3 DNA: TGTGCCAGCAGTAACCCCGGGGTTGCAGAGACCCAGTACTTC; CDR3 protein: CASSNPGVAETQYF
D gene: NA; clone size: NA; J gene: TRBJ2-1; V gene: TRBV29-1; CDR3 DNA: TGCAGCGTTGAATACAGTTACAATGAGCAGTTCTTC; CDR3 protein: CSVEYSYNEQFF
D gene: TRBD1; clone size: NA; J gene: TRBJ2-2; V gene: TRBV27; CDR3 DNA: TGTGCCAGCAGTTGGGGACAGGTAACCGGGGAGCTGTTTTTT; CDR3 protein: CASSWGQVTGELFF
D gene: NA; clone size: NA; J gene: TRBJ1-2; V gene: TRBV7-8; CDR3 DNA: TGTGCCAGCAGCTTAGTAGCTGCGGATGGCTACACCTTC; CDR3 protein: CASSLVAADGYTF
D gene: TRBD1; clone size: NA; J gene: TRBJ2-2; V gene: TRBV11-1; CDR3 DNA: TGTGCCAGCAGCGCGGACAGGGGGAGTCCGACCGGGGAGCTGTTTTTT; CDR3 protein: CASSADRGSPTGELFF
D gene: NA; clone size: NA; J gene: TRBJ2-1; V gene: TRBV5-6; CDR3 DNA: TGTGCCAGCAGCCCTACAGGGAACTACAATGAGCAGTTCTTC; CDR3 protein: CASSPTGNYNEQFF
D gene: NA; clone size: NA; J gene: TRBJ2-7; V gene: TRBV7-9; CDR3 DNA: TGTGCCAGCAGCTTAGGGTCCTCCGAGCAGTACTTC; CDR3 protein: CASSLGSSEQYF
D gene: NA; clone size: NA; J gene: TRBJ2-2; V gene: TRBV30; CDR3 DNA: TGTGCCTGGAGGATCGGGAACACCGGGGAGCTGTTTTTT; CDR3 protein: CAWRIGNTGELFF
D gene: NA; clone size: NA; J gene: TRBJ2-6; V gene: TRBV19; CDR3 DNA: TGTGCCAGTAGTATAGATCCTCTCCCCCGGGTCCGGGGCTCTGGGGCCAACGTCCTGACTTTC; CDR3 protein: CASSIDPLPRVRGSGANVLTF
D gene: NA; clone size: NA; J gene: TRBJ1-5; V gene: TRBV4-1; CDR3 DNA: TGCGCCAGCAGTCAAGGTTATAATTCGGGGGGCGATAGCAATCAGCCCCAGCATTTT; CDR3 protein: CASSQGYNSGGDSNQPQHF
D gene: NA; clone size: NA; J gene: TRBJ2-7; V gene: TRBV7-9; CDR3 DNA: TGTGCCAGCAGACGAGACGGCTCCTACGAGCAGTACTTC; CDR3 protein: CASRRDGSYEQYF
D gene: NA; clone size: NA; J gene: TRBJ2-7; V gene: TRBV2; CDR3 DNA: TGTGCCAGCAACGGATTTTGGGATCCCTACGAGCAGTACTTC; CDR3 protein: CASNGFWDPYEQYF
D gene: NA; clone size: NA; J gene: TRBJ2-7; V gene: TRBV2; CDR3 DNA: TGTGCCAGCAGTTCCAGGACAGACCTCTACGAGCAGTACTTC; CDR3 protein: CASSSRTDLYEQYF
D gene: NA; clone size: NA; J gene: TRBJ2-6; V gene: TRBV4-3; CDR3 DNA: TGCGCCAGCAGCCTAGGGAGCGCTGGGGCCAACGTCCTGACTTTC; CDR3 protein: CASSLGSAGANVLTF
D gene: TRBD2; clone size: NA; J gene: TRBJ2-1; V gene: TRBV4-3; CDR3 DNA: TGCGCCAGCAGCTACACTAGCGGGCTTGCCTACAATGAGCAGTTCTTC; CDR3 protein: CASSYTSGLAYNEQFF
D gene: TRBD2; clone size: NA; J gene: TRBJ2-7; V gene: TRBV2; CDR3 DNA: TGTGCCAGCAGGAAGGGGGTCGGAACTAGCGGGTTCTACGAGCAGTACTTC; CDR3 protein: CASRKGVGTSGFYEQYF